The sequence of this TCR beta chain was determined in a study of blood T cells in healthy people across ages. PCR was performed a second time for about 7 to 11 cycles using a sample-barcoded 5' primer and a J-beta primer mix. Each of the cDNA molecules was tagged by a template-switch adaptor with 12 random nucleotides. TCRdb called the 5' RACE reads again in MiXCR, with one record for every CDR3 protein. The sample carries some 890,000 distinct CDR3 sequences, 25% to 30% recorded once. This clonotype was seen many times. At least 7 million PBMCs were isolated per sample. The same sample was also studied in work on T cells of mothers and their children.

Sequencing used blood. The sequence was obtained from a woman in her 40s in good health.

The CDR3 DNA is TGTGCCAGCAGCGTACAGGGATATGGCTACACCTTC. It is translated as CASSVQGYGYTF. The chain carries TRBV7-9 and TRBJ1-2, with D perhaps TRBD1 (6 bases). V gave up 5 bases and J gave up 5 bases, with 9 bases separating them. Germline CDR1 is SEHNR and CDR2 is FQNEAQ (reference sequence). This CDR3 has 12 residues.